What follows are 21 T cell receptor beta chains derived from one specimen sequenced in a study of blood T cell repertoires in COVID-19. TCRdb's copy holds only in-frame clones and misses some; the assay was immunoSEQ multiplex PCR. This table has 150,000 to 200,000 clones, approximately 89% appearing once. The sequencing sample was made of PBMCs or T cells enriched from blood (not recorded which). The receptor set was obtained from a woman younger than 30 who had recovered from COVID-19.

The gene calls are TRBV6-4 and TRBJ2-2; D is possibly TRBD2 (6 bases). The germline V gene has CDR1 MRHNA and CDR2 SNTAGT. There are 14 residues in the CDR3. V was trimmed by 2 bases and J by 3 bases, leaving 7 bases between them. The CDR3 DNA sequence: TGTGCCAGCAGTGACGGAGGGGACACCGGGGAGCTGTTTTTT. Translated: CASSDGGDTGELFF.

V is TRBV19 and J is TRBJ1-5, with D perhaps TRBD1 (5 bases). The CDR3 is made up of 15 amino acids. V lost 4 bases and J 2 bases, leaving 12 bases between the germline ends. Germline V gene lookup returns CDR1 LNHDA and CDR2 SQIVND (reference sequence). The CDR3 loop is CASSNQGLGNQPQHF. The CDR3 DNA follows: TGTGCCAGTAGTAACCAGGGTCTGGGCAATCAGCCCCAGCATTTT.

This clone has only one observation. This chain joins TRBV6-4 and TRBJ1-1; no clear D. The CDR3 spans 13 residues. The germline CDR1 and CDR2 sequences are MRHNA and SNTAGT. Trimming stripped 9 bases from V and 0 bases from J, with 11 bases between. CDR3 DNA sequence: TGTGCCAGTGCGGCACGGATGAACACTGAAGCTTTCTTT. This sequence encodes CASAARMNTEAFF.

The J gene is TRBJ2-2, the V gene TRBV7-3; TRBD1 matches 10 bases. The germline V gene has CDR1 SGHTA and CDR2 FQGTGA. After removal of 5 bases from V and 5 bases from J, the junction contained 5 bases not matched to a gene. CDR3 size: 15 residues. CDR3 nucleotide sequence: TGTGCCAGCAGCCCGACAGGGGGCGCAACCGGGGAGCTGTTTTTT. This translates into CASSPTGGATGELFF.

The V call is TRBV27, the J call TRBJ1-4; D is undetermined. Trimming took off 6 bases at V and 7 bases at J, with 15 bases between the two ends. CDR1 is MNHEY and CDR2 is SMNVEV in the germline V gene (reference sequence). The CDR3 is 14 residues long. This CDR3 is CASSRVGSREKLFF. The CDR3 region has the DNA TGTGCCAGCAGCCGCGTGGGTAGCCGTGAAAAACTGTTTTTT.

The chain joins TRBV27 to TRBJ1-1, with D maybe TRBD1 (6 bases). The CDR3 totals 16 residues. The V gene's germline CDR1 is MNHEY and CDR2 SMNVEV (reference sequence). The V and J ends lost 1 base and 0 bases respectively, with 12 bases between them. The CDR3 coding sequence is TGTGCCAGCAGTTTATTACAGGGTTACATGAACACTGAAGCTTTCTTT. Its translation is CASSLLQGYMNTEAFF.

The chain links TRBV7-2 to TRBJ2-2, with D maybe TRBD2 (6 bases). CDR1 and CDR2 from the germline V gene are SGHTA and FQGNSA. The CDR3 contains 15 residues. The ends were cut back, 1 base at V and 6 bases at J, with 12 bases in the middle. CDR3 sequence reads: CASSLGGTQAGELFF. In DNA form, the CDR3 reads TGTGCCAGCAGCTTAGGCGGGACTCAAGCCGGGGAGCTGTTTTTT.

The CDR3 here is CASSRSTDVPVTGELFF. For the CDR3, the DNA is TGTGCCAGCAGTCGATCGACAGACGTTCCAGTAACCGGGGAGCTGTTTTTT. The chain joins TRBV6-6 to TRBJ2-2, with a possible D match to TRBD1 (5 bases). Trimming removed 5 bases at V and 5 bases at J, with 21 bases between. The CDR3 spans 17 residues. CDR1 is MNHNY, CDR2 SVGAGI, per germline (reference sequence).

V is TRBV5-1 and J is TRBJ2-2, with TRBD1 matching 7 bases. The CDR3 is 16 amino acids. V lost 0 bases and J lost 3; bases outside the gene matches: 5. CDR1 and CDR2 from the germline V gene are SGHRS and YFSETQ. The CDR3 DNA follows: TGCGCCAGCAGCTTGGGCTGGACAGGAGACACCGGGGAGCTGTTTTTT. This codes for CASSLGWTGDTGELFF.

The CDR3 sequence: CASSLEQASRNSPLHF. CDR3 in DNA: TGTGCCAGCAGCTTAGAGCAGGCAAGCAGAAATTCACCCCTCCACTTT. The chain uses TRBV7-9 and TRBJ1-6; D is ambiguous. Germline CDR1 SEHNR, CDR2 FQNEAQ (reference sequence). The CDR3 has 16 residues. V dropped 1 base and J dropped 7 bases, with 14 bases sitting between them.

The chain has TRBV7-6 and TRBJ2-5; TRBD2 agrees at 9 bases. From germline, CDR1 is SGHVS and CDR2 FNYEAQ. The ends lost 3 bases at V and 7 bases at J; junction bases unmatched: 0. The CDR3 is 12 amino acids. CDR3 sequence: CASSLRGGTQYF. The CDR3 DNA reads as TGTGCCAGCAGCTTGCGGGGGGGGACCCAGTACTTC.

This rearrangement joins TRBV5-1 to TRBJ1-1; 7 bases align to TRBD1. The germline V gene has CDR1 SGHRS and CDR2 YFSETQ. The CDR3 consists of 13 residues. The V segment lost 5 bases and the J segment 4 bases; nucleotides outside the gene matches: 5. CDR3 amino acids: CASRDDRATEAFF. Written as DNA, the CDR3 is TGCGCCAGCAGAGACGACAGGGCCACTGAAGCTTTCTTT.

The rearrangement joins TRBV12-3 or TRBV12-4 to TRBJ2-3; D uncertain. Trimming stripped 3 bases from V and 4 bases from J, with 8 bases between. There are 13 residues in the CDR3. Written as DNA, the CDR3 is TGTGCCAGCAGTTTCCAGCAGGCAGATACGCAGTATTTT. It is translated as CASSFQQADTQYF.

The chain combines TRBV11-3 with TRBJ2-1; no clear D. The CDR3 sequence is 12 residues long. Germline CDR1 reads SGHNT; CDR2 reads YENEEA. Trimming removed 2 bases at V and 8 bases at J, with 7 bases between. Here the CDR3 reads CASSLTVHEQFF. CDR3 bases: TGTGCCAGCAGCTTAACAGTCCATGAGCAGTTCTTC.

V usage is TRBV4-1 and J usage is TRBJ1-3, with 7 nucleotides matching TRBD1. Germline V gene sequence: CDR1 MGHRA, CDR2 YSYEKL. The CDR3 consists of 18 residues. J was trimmed by 1 base and V by 5 bases; bases with no gene match: 14. The CDR3 nucleotides read TGCGCCAGCAGCGGGGCACAGGGGAATAGCATGTCTGGAAACACCATATATTTT. Its translation is CASSGAQGNSMSGNTIYF.

The chain carries TRBV9 and TRBJ1-2; possibly TRBD1 for D (6 bases). With 6 bases removed from V and 7 bases from J, the gap between germline ends came to 22 bases. The CDR3 totals 15 residues. Germline values: CDR1 SGDLS, CDR2 YYNGEE. The CDR3 DNA sequence: TGTGCCAGCACCCTCTCGGCAGGGGAAAGGGGTGGCTACACCTTC. This sequence encodes CASTLSAGERGGYTF.

This clone was picked up a small number of times. The chain joins TRBV7-9 to TRBJ1-5; D possibly corresponds to TRBD1 (5 bases). The CDR3 is made up of 16 amino acids. CDR1 is SEHNR, CDR2 FQNEAQ, per germline (reference sequence). Trimming shortened V by 5 bases and J by 7 bases, and 21 bases separated the two germline ends. The CDR3 DNA sequence: TGTGCCAGCAGCAAAACCTCCGACGATAGGGGACAGCCCCAGCATTTT. It yields the protein CASSKTSDDRGQPQHF.

The V call is TRBV2, the J call TRBJ1-2; weak D call: TRBD1 (5 bases). Trimming shortened V by 7 bases and J by 8 bases, and 20 bases separated the two germline ends. From germline, CDR1 is SNHLY and CDR2 FYNNEI. This CDR3 has 14 amino acids. The CDR3 DNA reads TGTGCCAGCATGCTGGACAAGGTCTCTAAAGGCTACACCTTC. Residues: CASMLDKVSKGYTF.

V gene TRBV7-3 combines with J gene TRBJ1-5, with TRBD1 matching over 7 bases. This CDR3 comprises 14 residues. Germline CDR1 and CDR2: SGHTA and FQGTGA. The junction had 7 bases not matched to a gene; V was cut back by 5 bases and J by 6 bases. The CDR3 nucleotides are TGTGCCAGCAGCCCCAGGACAGGTATTCAGCCCCAGCATTTT. Its translation is CASSPRTGIQPQHF.

The V gene is TRBV28, the J gene TRBJ2-1, with 7 bases matching TRBD2. Germline values: CDR1 MDHEN, CDR2 SYDVKM. This CDR3 has 12 residues. This CDR3 reads CAVQRGYNEQFF. The DNA for the CDR3 is TGTGCAGTCCAGCGGGGCTACAATGAGCAGTTCTTC.

V usage is TRBV5-1 and J usage is TRBJ2-3, with no clear D. The CDR3 is 16 amino acids. Germline CDR1 is SGHRS and CDR2 is YFSETQ. With 0 bases removed from V and 2 bases from J, the gap between germline ends came to 13 bases. The CDR3 region is CASSLGAQASTDTQYF. The DNA of the CDR3 is TGCGCCAGCAGCTTGGGTGCGCAAGCTTCCACAGATACGCAGTATTTT.